This T cell receptor (beta chain) was obtained from a study of blood T cell repertoires in COVID-19. Study in general: Samples taken during acute and convalescent COVID-19 were collected in the United States, Italy and Spain.

The germline V gene encodes CDR1 KGHSH and CDR2 LQKENI. There are 14 residues in the CDR3. V shed 2 bases, J shed 3 bases, and the junction held 1 base outside the gene matches. Clones were sequenced by immunoSEQ multiplex PCR, and TCRdb holds only the in-frame ones, with some missing. The data show about 120,000 clones, with roughly 85% seen just once and about a tenth held by the top ten. This sequence was found in a man aged 80 or over with acute or convalescent COVID-19. Sequencing was carried out using peripheral blood. The chain joins TRBV18 to TRBJ2-3; 8 positions match TRBD2. As DNA, the CDR3 is TGTGCCAGCTCACCAGTAGCGGGGACAGATACGCAGTATTTT. Protein: CASSPVAGTDTQYF.